These 25 T cell receptor beta chains were sequenced from one sample in a study of blood T cell repertoires in COVID-19. The data were produced by immunoSEQ multiplex PCR, yet TCRdb's version contains in-frame clones alone and is incomplete. The data show some 410,000 clones, over 75% seen once. The sample taken for sequencing was PBMCs or T cells enriched from blood (not recorded which). The origin of the receptors is a woman aged 25 to 39 with acute COVID-19.

This chain links TRBV12-3 or TRBV12-4 with TRBJ2-3; a weak D match, TRBD2 (6 bases). This CDR3 region has 11 residues. V lost 5 bases and J lost 14, with 14 bases in between. CDR3 DNA: TGTGCCAGCAGTAGGGACTCGTCGGGGTATTTT. It encodes CASSRDSSGYF.

The chain has TRBV11-2 and TRBJ1-1; D perhaps matches TRBD1 (6 bases). This CDR3 spans 12 amino acids. V was cut by 6 bases and J by 8 bases, with 13 bases left in between. Germline V gene data show CDR1 as SGHAT and CDR2 as FQNNGV. CDR3 DNA sequence: TGTGCCAGCAGTCAAACAAGGGGGGAAGCTTTCTTT. Protein product: CASSQTRGEAFF.

The chain links TRBV7-2 to TRBJ1-3; D is perhaps TRBD1 (5 bases). Trimming left V 5 bases short and J 1 base short, with 12 bases between. The CDR3 has 15 amino acids. Germline V gene lookup returns CDR1 SGHTA and CDR2 FQGNSA. In DNA, the CDR3 is TGTGCCAGCAGCCCCGGGGGTCGATCTGGAAACACCATATATTTT. This gives the protein CASSPGGRSGNTIYF.

The chain links TRBV5-1 to TRBJ2-4; 9 bases align to TRBD2. The V gene end was trimmed by 4 bases and the J gene end by 9 bases; junction bases not matched to a gene: 14. The germline V gene has CDR1 SGHRS and CDR2 YFSETQ. This CDR3 has 16 residues. This CDR3 reads CASSRGRQRGDGIQYF. For the CDR3, the DNA is TGCGCCAGCAGCCGGGGGCGCCAGCGGGGGGACGGCATTCAGTACTTC.

CDR3 protein: CASSLSVRYGGELFF. CDR3 bases: TGTGCCAGCAGTTTATCGGTCCGGTACGGCGGGGAGCTGTTTTTT. The gene calls are TRBV27 and TRBJ2-2, with D unresolved. CDR1 is MNHEY, CDR2 SMNVEV, per germline (reference sequence). V lost 0 bases to trimming and J lost 7 bases, with 12 bases between them. There are 15 residues in the CDR3.

This clone was seen only once. The CDR3 protein is CASSETDSSGNTIYF. CDR3 bases: TGTGCCAGCAGTGAAACAGATAGCTCTGGAAACACCATATATTTT. V is TRBV6-1 and J is TRBJ1-3; D is unclear. V lost 2 bases and J 0 bases, leaving 8 bases between the germline ends. The CDR3 is 15 residues long. Germline CDR1 and CDR2: MNHNS and SASEGT.

V usage is TRBV2 and J usage is TRBJ2-7; 8 bases map to TRBD1. CDR1 and CDR2 from the germline V gene are SNHLY and FYNNEI. The CDR3 length is 15 residues. V shed 3 bases, J shed 1 base, and the junction held 5 bases outside the gene matches. CDR3 region: CASSDTGGISYEQYF. The CDR3 DNA reads TGTGCCAGCAGTGACACAGGGGGGATTTCCTACGAGCAGTACTTC.

The rearrangement links TRBV2 to TRBJ1-1; D call uncertain. The CDR3 totals 13 residues. Trimming removed 6 bases at V and 5 bases at J, with 13 bases between. CDR1 SNHLY and CDR2 FYNNEI come from the germline V gene. The CDR3 spells CASSRGSGTEAFF. In nucleotides, the CDR3 is TGTGCCAGCAGCCGTGGGTCGGGAACTGAAGCTTTCTTT.

The rearrangement links TRBV9 to TRBJ1-2, with 11 bases matching TRBD1. Germline V gene data show CDR1 as SGDLS and CDR2 as YYNGEE. The J segment lost 6 bases and the V segment lost 4 bases, leaving 14 bases of the junction unmatched. The CDR3 spans 17 residues. This CDR3 reads CASSTRTGGTLGDGYTF. CDR3 DNA sequence: TGTGCCAGCAGCACCCGGACAGGGGGCACTTTAGGAGATGGCTACACCTTC.

This chain joins TRBV27 and TRBJ1-4; no firm D call. The germline V and J ends were trimmed by 6 bases and 7 bases, with 18 bases remaining between them. In germline, CDR1 is MNHEY, CDR2 SMNVEV (reference sequence). CDR3 length equals 15 residues. The CDR3 DNA follows: TGTGCCAGCAGAATTAGGTGGGGTAGCGGTGAAAAACTGTTTTTT. Translating gives CASRIRWGSGEKLFF. The variable domain in full, with the rest retrieved from reference TRBV27 and TRBJ1-4, is EAQVTQNPRYLITVTGKKLTVTCSQNMNHEYMSWYRQDPGLGLRQIYYSMNVEVTDKGDVPEGYKVSRKEKRNFPLILESPSPNQTSLYFCASRIRWGSGEKLFFGSGTQLSVL.

The CDR3 DNA sequence: TGCGCCAGCAGCTTGGAGGGGCAGAACTATGGCTACACCTTC. The encoded protein is CASSLEGQNYGYTF. The rearrangement uses TRBV5-1 and TRBJ1-2, with D maybe TRBD1 (5 bases). This CDR3 is 14 amino acids long. From germline, CDR1 is SGHRS and CDR2 YFSETQ. V lost 0 bases to trimming and J lost 2 bases, with 8 bases between them.

This rearrangement joins TRBV5-1 to TRBJ2-7; 7 bases agree with TRBD2. The CDR3 covers 16 residues. CDR1 and CDR2 (germline): SGHRS, YFSETQ. V was clipped by 1 base and J by 0 bases; unmatched bases: 7. DNA for the CDR3: TGCGCCAGCAGCTTGAGTGGGGGGGACCTCTCCTACGAGCAGTACTTC. This codes for CASSLSGGDLSYEQYF.

The CDR3 DNA reads as TGTGCCAGCAGACAGGGGGCTGCTGGAAACACCATATATTTT. It is translated as CASRQGAAGNTIYF. This chain joins TRBV6-6 and TRBJ1-3; TRBD1 aligns across 9 bases. CDR3 length: 14 amino acids. V lost 6 bases and J lost 2; bases outside the gene matches: 2. Germline V gene sequence: CDR1 MNHNY, CDR2 SVGAGI (reference sequence).

The chain is built from TRBV5-6 and TRBJ2-4; a possible D gene is TRBD1 (6 bases). Trimming removed 0 bases from V and 8 bases from J, with 9 bases in between. CDR1 and CDR2 (germline): SGHDT, YYEEEE. The CDR3 is made up of 13 amino acids. Here the CDR3 reads CASSLGPGDIQYF. The CDR3 coding sequence is TGTGCCAGCAGCTTGGGGCCAGGGGACATTCAGTACTTC.

The rearrangement links TRBV24-1 to TRBJ2-7, with 8 bases that match TRBD1. The CDR3 is 14 amino acids. Germline V CDR1 and CDR2: KGHDR, SFDVKD. The V and J ends lost 7 bases and 5 bases, in that order; junction bases with no gene match: 9. DNA for the CDR3: TGTGCCACCAGCCCGGGACAGGATTTTAACGAGCAGTACTTC. Its protein is CATSPGQDFNEQYF.

This clone came up a few times. This chain uses TRBV6-5 with TRBJ2-1, with TRBD2 identical over 15 bases. The CDR3 is 15 residues long. Germline V gene lookup returns CDR1 MNHEY and CDR2 SVGAGI. The V segment lost 6 bases and the J segment 10 bases; nucleotides outside the gene matches: 7. This CDR3 is CASRMGLAGGPEQFF. The CDR3 DNA follows: TGTGCCAGCAGGATGGGACTAGCGGGGGGACCAGAGCAGTTCTTC.

The V call is TRBV12-3 or TRBV12-4, the J call TRBJ1-1; D possibly corresponds to TRBD1 (6 bases). Trimming removed 6 bases at V and 5 bases at J, with 7 bases between. This CDR3 is 11 amino acids long. In DNA form, the CDR3 reads TGTGCCAGCAGACAGGGTACTGAAGCTTTCTTT. The encoded protein is CASRQGTEAFF.

J is TRBJ1-1 and V is TRBV7-2; 7 nucleotides line up with TRBD1. With 3 bases clipped from V and 1 base from J, the junction kept 8 bases outside the gene matches. Germline V gene data show CDR1 as SGHTA and CDR2 as FQGNSA. The CDR3 sequence is 16 residues long. CDR3 region: CASSFDLDRQNTEAFF. In DNA form, the CDR3 reads TGTGCCAGCAGCTTTGACCTGGACAGGCAGAACACTGAAGCTTTCTTT.

The chain joins TRBV2 to TRBJ1-2; no clear D. V was cut by 5 bases and J by 4 bases, with 20 bases left in between. The length of the CDR3 is 16 residues. In germline, CDR1 is SNHLY, CDR2 FYNNEI. The CDR3 reads CASSHAVPTGAYGYTF. The CDR3, as DNA: TGTGCCAGCAGTCACGCGGTACCGACGGGAGCCTATGGCTACACCTTC.

This chain uses TRBV10-3 with TRBJ1-1, with D maybe TRBD1 (6 bases). Deletions cut 9 bases from V and 6 bases from J, with 14 bases between. From germline, CDR1 is ENHRY and CDR2 SYGVKD. The CDR3 length is 12 residues. The CDR3 loop reads CAITPGDAEAFF. The DNA of the CDR3 is TGTGCCATTACCCCAGGGGACGCTGAAGCTTTCTTT.

The rearrangement joins TRBV6-1 to TRBJ2-7; D might be TRBD1 (5 bases). This CDR3 spans 15 amino acids. Trimming pared 0 bases from V and 0 bases from J, leaving 9 bases between. The germline V gene encodes CDR1 MNHNS and CDR2 SASEGT. DNA for the CDR3: TGTGCCAGCAGTGAAGCTTTTCAGGGCTCCTACGAGCAGTACTTC. Its protein is CASSEAFQGSYEQYF.

V usage is TRBV10-3 and J usage is TRBJ2-1, with TRBD2 matching over 7 bases. Per the germline V gene, CDR1 is ENHRY and CDR2 is SYGVKD. The CDR3 is 17 amino acids. V shed 7 bases and J 5 bases; nucleotides not matched to a gene: 17. Here the CDR3 reads CAIIAVGVREGNNEQFF. DNA for the CDR3: TGTGCCATCATCGCGGTTGGGGTGAGGGAGGGAAACAATGAGCAGTTCTTC.

This clone occurred once. V is TRBV23-1 and J is TRBJ1-5; the D is unclear. TRBV23-1 is marked as an open reading frame, function uncertain. The CDR3 covers 20 residues. The germline V and J ends were trimmed by 0 bases and 0 bases, with 21 bases remaining between them. The CDR3 DNA reads TGCGCCAGCAGTCAATCGAGCGGGTGTATCCGGTTATATAGCAATCAGCCCCAGCATTTT. Amino acids: CASSQSSGCIRLYSNQPQHF.

The rearrangement uses TRBV30 and TRBJ1-6, with a weak D call TRBD1 (6 bases). Germline V gene data show CDR1 as GTSNPN and CDR2 as SVGIG (reference sequence). Deletions cut 5 bases from V and 0 bases from J, with 11 bases between. This CDR3 comprises 15 residues. The CDR3 DNA reads as TGTGCCTGGGTACGGGACAACTCCTATAATTCACCCCTCCACTTT. Translation: CAWVRDNSYNSPLHF.

The chain has TRBV4-3 and TRBJ2-5; D may be TRBD2 (6 bases). The CDR3 has 15 residues. Trimming removed 3 bases at V and 4 bases at J, with 15 bases between. Germline V lookup: CDR1 LGHNA, CDR2 YSLEER. CDR3 sequence: CASSQSRWRGETQYF. The CDR3 DNA reads as TGCGCCAGCAGCCAGTCAAGATGGCGGGGAGAGACCCAGTACTTC.